The 26 T cell receptor beta chains reported below all come from one sample, sequenced in a study of blood T cell repertoires in COVID-19. The method was immunoSEQ multiplex PCR; TCRdb's version includes in-frame clones alone and lacks a portion of them. The sample consists of approximately 75,000 clones, more than 80% of them appearing once. The sample taken for sequencing was peripheral blood. These receptors originate from a man of 80 years or more with acute or convalescent COVID-19.

This clone has just one count. The chain uses TRBV5-1 and TRBJ2-7, with a weak D call TRBD2 (5 bases). The CDR3 runs 15 residues. Germline loops: CDR1 SGHRS, CDR2 YFSETQ. The germline V and J ends were trimmed by 0 bases and 1 base, with 11 bases remaining between them. This chain's CDR3 is CASSLAGLTSYEQYF. CDR3 DNA: TGCGCCAGCAGCTTGGCAGGACTTACGTCCTACGAGCAGTACTTC. The full variable domain, completed using reference TRBV5-1 and TRBJ2-7, is KAGVTQTPRYLIKTRGQQVTLSCSPISGHRSVSWYQQTPGQGLQFLFEYFSETQRNKGNFPGRFSGRQFSNSRSEMNVSTLELGDSALYLCASSLAGLTSYEQYFGPGTRLTVT.

About this clone itself: An end of the junction does not agree with germline; a read error may underlie this. This chain links TRBV7-2 with TRBJ1-1; no firm D call. Looked up from germline, CDR1 is SGHTA and CDR2 is FQGNSA. The CDR3 contains 14 residues. The CDR3 nucleotides are TGTGCCAGCACCTTAACTCCCCCGGGCACTGAAGCTTTCTTT. Protein product: CASTLTPPGTEAFF.

For the CDR3, the DNA is TGTGCCAGCAGCGTTAGCGGGAGGGCCAACGGGCAGTACTTC. It codes for CASSVSGRANGQYF. The genes are TRBV28 and TRBJ2-7, with 11 nucleotides matching TRBD2. The CDR3 runs 14 residues. Per germline, CDR1 MDHEN and CDR2 SYDVKM. Trimming removed 6 bases from V and 9 bases from J; junction bases left unmatched: 10.

This clone showed up just once. The rearrangement uses TRBV5-1 and TRBJ1-2; 8 bases align to TRBD1. The V gene's germline CDR1 is SGHRS and CDR2 YFSETQ. The V and J ends lost 2 bases and 6 bases, in that order; junction bases with no gene match: 6. This CDR3 is built from 14 residues. The CDR3 loop is CASSFAGGADGYTF. DNA of the CDR3: TGCGCCAGCAGCTTCGCAGGGGGCGCCGATGGCTACACCTTC. The full variable domain, rest sourced from reference TRBV5-1 and TRBJ1-2, is KAGVTQTPRYLIKTRGQQVTLSCSPISGHRSVSWYQQTPGQGLQFLFEYFSETQRNKGNFPGRFSGRQFSNSRSEMNVSTLELGDSALYLCASSFAGGADGYTFGSGTRLTVV.

The chain is built from TRBV18 and TRBJ1-1; the match to TRBD1 covers 11 bases. The CDR3 is 16 amino acids. Germline V CDR1 and CDR2: KGHSH, LQKENI. V shed 6 bases and J 3 bases; nucleotides not matched to a gene: 9. CDR3 sequence reads: CASSSGQGVVDTEAFF. CDR3 sequence (DNA): TGTGCCAGCTCGTCGGGACAGGGGGTAGTGGACACTGAAGCTTTCTTT. Full variable domain (rest looked up from reference TRBV18 and TRBJ1-1): NAGVMQNPRHLVRRRGQEARLRCSPMKGHSHVYWYRQLPEEGLKFMVYLQKENIIDESGMPKERFSAEFPKEGPSILRIQQVVRGDSAAYFCASSSGQGVVDTEAFFGQGTRLTVV.

The rearrangement uses TRBV9 and TRBJ2-7, with 13 bases identical to TRBD2. CDR1 and CDR2 from the germline V gene are SGDLS and YYNGEE. Unmatched junction bases numbered 10, after V lost 4 bases and J lost 3 bases. CDR3 length: 17 residues. DNA for the CDR3: TGTGCCAGCAGCCCCGGGACTAGCGGGATCAGCTACTACGAGCAGTACTTC. Protein: CASSPGTSGISYYEQYF.

CDR3 amino acids: CASSLTRDRGVETQYF. CDR3 DNA: TGTGCCAGCAGCTTGACCCGGGACAGGGGAGTAGAGACCCAGTACTTC. This chain uses TRBV5-8 with TRBJ2-5; 10 bases are shared with TRBD1. Per germline, CDR1 SGHTS and CDR2 YDEGEE. The CDR3 totals 16 residues. The J segment lost 4 bases and the V segment lost 1 base, leaving 7 bases of the junction unmatched.

In DNA, the CDR3 is TGTGCCAGCAGCCTTAGCGGGAGGTTAGATACGCAGTATTTT. The encoded protein is CASSLSGRLDTQYF. J is TRBJ2-3 and V is TRBV7-2, with 10 bases fitting TRBD2. The CDR3 totals 14 residues. Germline loops: CDR1 SGHTA, CDR2 FQGNSA. With V trimmed by 5 bases and J by 5 bases, 4 bases remained unmatched.

The V and J genes are TRBV19 and TRBJ1-1; maybe TRBD1 (6 bases). Trimming left V 9 bases short and J 2 bases short, with 16 bases between. Looked up from germline, CDR1 is LNHDA and CDR2 is SQIVND (reference sequence). CDR3 length: 14 residues. CDR3 sequence: CASSKGGQNTEAFF. The DNA for the CDR3 is TGTGCCAGCTCAAAAGGGGGACAAAACACTGAAGCTTTCTTT.

The J gene is TRBJ2-3, the V gene TRBV11-1; 11 bases line up with TRBD1. This CDR3 has 15 amino acids. Germline V gene sequence: CDR1 SGHAT, CDR2 FQDESV (reference sequence). The ends lost 5 bases at V and 7 bases at J; junction bases unmatched: 8. The CDR3 region is CASSPGQGARYTQYF. CDR3 bases: TGTGCCAGCAGCCCTGGACAGGGGGCTAGGTATACGCAGTATTTT. The variable domain in full, with the rest retrieved from reference TRBV11-1 and TRBJ2-3, is EAEVAQSPRYKITEKSQAVAFWCDPISGHATLYWYRQILGQGPELLVQFQDESVVDDSQLPKDRFSAERLKGVDSTLKIQPAELGDSAMYLCASSPGQGARYTQYFGPGTRLTVL.

This clone was picked up a small number of times. The chain couples TRBV29-1 to TRBJ1-1; D not resolved. The CDR3 covers 13 residues. V lost 8 bases and J lost 0, with 13 bases in between. Germline V gives CDR1 SQVTM, CDR2 ANQGSEA. CDR3 in amino acids: CSMHRYMNTEAFF. CDR3 sequence (DNA): TGCAGCATGCACAGATACATGAACACTGAAGCTTTCTTT.

In its sample, this clone was seen once. The V and J genes are TRBV5-1 and TRBJ1-1, with 7 positions matching TRBD1. The V gene's germline CDR1 is SGHRS and CDR2 YFSETQ. The CDR3 spans 13 residues. Germline trimming cut 1 base from V and 4 bases from J; bases unmatched to any gene: 1. The DNA for the CDR3 is TGCGCCAGCAGCTTGAACAGGGGCACTGAAGCTTTCTTT. Its protein product is CASSLNRGTEAFF.

V and J are TRBV6-5 and TRBJ2-5, with 8 bases identical to TRBD1. From germline, CDR1 is MNHEY and CDR2 SVGAGI. The CDR3 loop spans 14 amino acids. V was clipped by 8 bases and J by 1 base; unmatched bases: 6. This chain's CDR3 is CASGRQGSQETQYF. CDR3 in DNA: TGTGCCAGCGGCCGACAGGGGAGCCAAGAGACCCAGTACTTC.

V and J are TRBV6-2 or TRBV6-3 and TRBJ2-1; weak D call: TRBD2 (6 bases). V was shortened by 4 bases and J by 12 bases, with 19 bases between the two germline ends. The CDR3 is 14 residues long. Looked up from germline, CDR1 is MNHEY and CDR2 is SVGEGT. In DNA, the CDR3 is TGTGCCAGCAGTTCGGGGGACCAAAAGGCCGCGCAGTTCTTC. Residues: CASSSGDQKAAQFF.

This chain links TRBV28 with TRBJ2-2; 14 bases line up with TRBD2. This CDR3 spans 17 amino acids. Germline CDR1 MDHEN, CDR2 SYDVKM. The V gene end was trimmed by 1 base and the J gene end by 6 bases; junction bases not matched to a gene: 4. Here the CDR3 reads CASSLYGTSGSAGELFF. CDR3 bases: TGTGCCAGCAGTTTATACGGGACTAGCGGGAGTGCCGGGGAGCTGTTTTTT. Full variable domain (missing parts from reference TRBV28 and TRBJ2-2): DVKVTQSSRYLVKRTGEKVFLECVQDMDHENMFWYRQDPGLGLRLIYFSYDVKMKEKGDIPEGYSVSREKKERFSLILESASTNQTSMYLCASSLYGTSGSAGELFFGEGSRLTVL.

V and J are TRBV7-8 and TRBJ2-1; 8 bases are a match to TRBD2. This CDR3 is built from 15 residues. J gave up 7 bases and V 3 bases, and 8 bases lay outside the gene matches. Germline V lookup: CDR1 SGHVS, CDR2 FQNEAQ. CDR3 nucleotides: TGTGCCAGCAGCTTCGGGGGGGCACGGGGGAATGAGCAGTTCTTC. It yields the protein CASSFGGARGNEQFF.

This clone was detected only once. This chain uses TRBV5-4 with TRBJ1-1; D is ambiguous. Trimming cost V 3 bases and J 3 bases, with 6 bases left between them. Germline-derived CDR1 and CDR2 are SGHNT and YYREEE (reference sequence). This CDR3 comprises 12 residues. The CDR3 bases are TGTGCCAGCAGCTCACAAGACACTGAAGCTTTCTTT. Amino acid sequence: CASSSQDTEAFF.

V and J are TRBV5-4 and TRBJ2-5, with 10 nucleotides matching TRBD1. The CDR3 totals 20 residues. Losses at the gene ends were 4 bases for V and 2 bases for J; bases not matched to a gene: 20. The germline CDR1 and CDR2 sequences are SGHNT and YYREEE (reference sequence). CDR3 region: CASSGPGDRGGWTIQETQYF. The CDR3 nucleotides read TGTGCCAGCAGCGGACCCGGGGACAGGGGTGGCTGGACCATACAAGAGACCCAGTACTTC. The full variable domain, completed using reference TRBV5-4 and TRBJ2-5, is ETGVTQSPTHLIKTRGQQVTLRCSSQSGHNTVSWYQQALGQGPQFIFQYYREEENGRGNFPPRFSGLQFPNYSSELNVNALELDDSALYLCASSGPGDRGGWTIQETQYFGPGTRLLVL.

This clone was counted a few times. The rearrangement uses TRBV7-8 and TRBJ1-1; perhaps TRBD1 as D (6 bases). V dropped 5 bases and J dropped 1 base, with 23 bases sitting between them. Germline V gene sequence: CDR1 SGHVS, CDR2 FQNEAQ. CDR3 length equals 18 residues. CDR3 residues: CASSQGISWDTPNTEAFF. The CDR3 DNA reads TGTGCCAGCAGCCAGGGGATCTCGTGGGACACACCGAACACTGAAGCTTTCTTT.

V gene TRBV3-1 (or the pseudogene TRBV3-2) combines with J gene TRBJ1-1; D may be TRBD1 (5 bases). V lost 0 bases and J 3 bases, leaving 17 bases between the germline ends. Germline V gene lookup returns CDR1 LGHDT and CDR2 YNNKEL (reference sequence). The CDR3 extends over 17 amino acids. The CDR3 DNA reads as TGTGCCAGCAGCCAAGATATAGGGGCGCTTAGTTACACTGAAGCTTTCTTT. Residues: CASSQDIGALSYTEAFF.

J is TRBJ2-7 and V is TRBV5-1; 9 bases line up with TRBD1. The germline CDR1 and CDR2 sequences are SGHRS and YFSETQ. The CDR3 spans 14 residues. Trimming took 1 base from V and 2 from J; bases not matched to a gene: 1. In DNA form, the CDR3 reads TGCGCCAGCAGCTTGACAGGGGGCGCCTACGAGCAGTACTTC. It codes for CASSLTGGAYEQYF.

The chain is built from TRBV30 and TRBJ1-4, with TRBD1 as a possible D gene (5 bases). The CDR3 runs 16 residues. V was cut by 2 bases and J by 0 bases, with 13 bases left in between. Looked up from germline, CDR1 is GTSNPN and CDR2 is SVGIG (reference sequence). DNA for the CDR3: TGTGCCTGGAGTCGGCGCAGGGTCGCAACTAATGAAAAACTGTTTTTT. Protein: CAWSRRRVATNEKLFF. The full variable domain, in which reference TRBV30 and TRBJ1-4 provide the parts outside the CDR3, is SQTIHQWPATLVQPVGSPLSLECTVEGTSNPNLYWYRQAAGRGLQLLFYSVGIGQISSEVPQNLSASRPQDRQFILSSKKLLLSDSGFYLCAWSRRRVATNEKLFFGSGTQLSVL.

The chain links TRBV6-2 or TRBV6-3 to TRBJ2-7, with 9 bases fitting TRBD1. V lost 1 base, J lost 4 bases, and 5 bases stayed unmatched. CDR3 length: 15 amino acids. Germline values: CDR1 MNHEY, CDR2 SVGEGT. CDR3 DNA: TGTGCCAGCAGTTACTTCGGGACAGGGAGGTACGAGCAGTACTTC. Amino acids: CASSYFGTGRYEQYF.

The chain couples TRBV12-5 to TRBJ1-2; TRBD1 agrees at 8 bases. The CDR3 consists of 12 residues. J gave up 5 bases and V 6 bases, and 2 bases lay outside the gene matches. Germline CDR1 reads LGHNT; CDR2 reads FRNRAP. CDR3 sequence (DNA): TGTGCTAGTGGAGGGACAGGTTATGGCTACACCTTC. Protein sequence: CASGGTGYGYTF. The variable domain in full, with the rest retrieved from reference TRBV12-5 and TRBJ1-2, is DARVTQTPRHKVTEMGQEVTMRCQPILGHNTVFWYRQTMMQGLELLAYFRNRAPLDDSGMPKDRFSAEMPDATLATLKIQPSEPRDSAVYFCASGGTGYGYTFGSGTRLTVV.

The V gene is TRBV3-1 (or the pseudogene TRBV3-2), the J gene TRBJ2-3; D is perhaps TRBD1 (5 bases). Germline V gene data show CDR1 as LGHDT and CDR2 as YNNKEL (reference sequence). V lost 4 bases and J lost 10, with 21 bases in between. The CDR3 runs 15 residues. CDR3: CASSPRQLTDLAQYF. For the CDR3, the DNA is TGTGCCAGCAGCCCCCGACAGCTCACAGATTTGGCGCAGTATTTT.

This sequence joins TRBV6-5 and TRBJ2-7; D is possibly TRBD1 (5 bases). CDR1 is MNHEY, CDR2 SVGAGI, per germline. Trimming removed 6 bases from V and 2 bases from J, with 14 bases in between. This CDR3 has 14 residues. The CDR3 coding sequence is TGTGCCAGCAGAACCACACGGACACCCTACGAGCAGTACTTC. The encoded protein is CASRTTRTPYEQYF.